This T cell receptor (beta chain) was captured in a study of T cell changes during pregnancy in multiple sclerosis. The assay was immunoSEQ multiplex PCR, and TCRdb's table has in-frame clones only and misses some. The sample contains some 20,000 clones, approximately 88% of which appear only once. CDR1 LGHNA and CDR2 YSLEER come from the germline V gene. The CDR3 consists of 15 residues. Between the trimmed V and J ends, which lost 4 bases and 2 bases, there was a span of 12 bases. The material was CD8+ T cells from peripheral blood mononuclear cells, obtained after pregnancy. This receptor was obtained from a female donor in good health, enrolled as a control in a pregnancy study. The genes are TRBV4-3 and TRBJ1-3, with D perhaps TRBD1 (5 bases). The CDR3 is CASSRLWGAGNTIYF. CDR3 sequence (DNA): TGCGCCAGCAGCCGCCTTTGGGGGGCTGGAAACACCATATATTTT.